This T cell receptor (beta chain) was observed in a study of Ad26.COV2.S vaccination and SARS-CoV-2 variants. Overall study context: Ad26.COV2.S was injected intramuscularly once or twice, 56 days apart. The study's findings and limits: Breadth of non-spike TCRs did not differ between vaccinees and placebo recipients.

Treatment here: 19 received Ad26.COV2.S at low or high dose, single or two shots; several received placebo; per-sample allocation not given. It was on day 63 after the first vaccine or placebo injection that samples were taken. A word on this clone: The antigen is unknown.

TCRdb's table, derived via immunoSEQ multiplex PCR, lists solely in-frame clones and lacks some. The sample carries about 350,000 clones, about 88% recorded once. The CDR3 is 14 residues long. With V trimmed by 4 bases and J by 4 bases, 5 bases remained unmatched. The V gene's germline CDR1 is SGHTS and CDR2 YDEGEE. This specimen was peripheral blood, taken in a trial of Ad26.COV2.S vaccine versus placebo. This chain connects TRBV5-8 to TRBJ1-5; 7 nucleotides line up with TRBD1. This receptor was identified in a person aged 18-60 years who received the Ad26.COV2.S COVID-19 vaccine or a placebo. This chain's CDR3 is CASSPGQANQPQHF. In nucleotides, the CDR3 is TGTGCCAGCAGCCCCGGACAGGCGAATCAGCCCCAGCATTTT. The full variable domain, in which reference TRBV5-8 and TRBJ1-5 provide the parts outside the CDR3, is EAGVTQSPTHLIKTRGQQATLRCSPISGHTSVYWYQQALGLGLQFLLWYDEGEERNRGNFPPRFSGRQFPNYSSELNVNALELEDSALYLCASSPGQANQPQHFGDGTRLSIL.